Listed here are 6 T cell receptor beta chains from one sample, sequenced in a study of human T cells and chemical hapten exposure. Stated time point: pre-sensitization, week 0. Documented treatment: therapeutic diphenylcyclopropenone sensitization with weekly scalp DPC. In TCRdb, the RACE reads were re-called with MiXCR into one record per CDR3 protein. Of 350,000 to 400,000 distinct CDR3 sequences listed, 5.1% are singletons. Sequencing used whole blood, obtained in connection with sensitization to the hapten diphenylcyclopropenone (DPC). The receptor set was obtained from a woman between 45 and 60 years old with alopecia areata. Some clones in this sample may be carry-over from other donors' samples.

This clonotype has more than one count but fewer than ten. The CDR3 here is CASSPEGQGSDTQYF. The CDR3 bases are TGTGCCAGCTCACCAGAGGGACAGGGGTCAGATACGCAGTATTTT. This sequence joins TRBV18 and TRBJ2-3, with 10 positions matching TRBD1. The V and J ends lost 2 bases and 4 bases, in that order; junction bases with no gene match: 3. Germline CDR1 KGHSH, CDR2 LQKENI. The CDR3 sequence is 15 residues long.

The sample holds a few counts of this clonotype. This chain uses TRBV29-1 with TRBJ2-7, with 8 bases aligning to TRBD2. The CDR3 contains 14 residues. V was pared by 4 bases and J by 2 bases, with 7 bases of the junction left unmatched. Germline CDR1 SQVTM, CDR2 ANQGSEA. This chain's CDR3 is CSVASRLAPYEQYF. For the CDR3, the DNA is TGCAGCGTTGCCAGCCGACTAGCGCCCTACGAGCAGTACTTC.

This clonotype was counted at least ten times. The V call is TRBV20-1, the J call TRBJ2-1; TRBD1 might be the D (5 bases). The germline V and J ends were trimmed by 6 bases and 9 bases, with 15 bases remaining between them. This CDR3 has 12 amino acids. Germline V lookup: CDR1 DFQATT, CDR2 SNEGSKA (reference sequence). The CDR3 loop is CSAQIGVTEQFF. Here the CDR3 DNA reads TGCAGTGCACAGATAGGGGTCACTGAGCAGTTCTTC.

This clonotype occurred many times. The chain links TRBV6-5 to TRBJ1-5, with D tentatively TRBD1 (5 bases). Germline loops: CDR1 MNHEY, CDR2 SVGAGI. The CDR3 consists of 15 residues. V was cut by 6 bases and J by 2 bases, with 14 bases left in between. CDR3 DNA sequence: TGTGCCAGCAGGTCGTTGACAGAAGGCAATCAGCCCCAGCATTTT. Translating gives CASRSLTEGNQPQHF.

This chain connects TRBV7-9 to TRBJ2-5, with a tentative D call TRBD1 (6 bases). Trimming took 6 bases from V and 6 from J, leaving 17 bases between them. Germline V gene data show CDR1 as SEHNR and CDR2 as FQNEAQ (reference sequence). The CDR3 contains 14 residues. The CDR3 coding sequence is TGTGCCAGCAGAAGACCAGGGGCAGGGAAGACCCAGTACTTC. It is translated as CASRRPGAGKTQYF.

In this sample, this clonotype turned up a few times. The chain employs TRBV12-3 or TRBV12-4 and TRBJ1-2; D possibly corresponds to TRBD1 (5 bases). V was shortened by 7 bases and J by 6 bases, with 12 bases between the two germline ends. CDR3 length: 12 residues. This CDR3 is CASMRGGDGYTF. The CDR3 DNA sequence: TGTGCCAGCATGAGGGGAGGGGATGGCTACACCTTC.